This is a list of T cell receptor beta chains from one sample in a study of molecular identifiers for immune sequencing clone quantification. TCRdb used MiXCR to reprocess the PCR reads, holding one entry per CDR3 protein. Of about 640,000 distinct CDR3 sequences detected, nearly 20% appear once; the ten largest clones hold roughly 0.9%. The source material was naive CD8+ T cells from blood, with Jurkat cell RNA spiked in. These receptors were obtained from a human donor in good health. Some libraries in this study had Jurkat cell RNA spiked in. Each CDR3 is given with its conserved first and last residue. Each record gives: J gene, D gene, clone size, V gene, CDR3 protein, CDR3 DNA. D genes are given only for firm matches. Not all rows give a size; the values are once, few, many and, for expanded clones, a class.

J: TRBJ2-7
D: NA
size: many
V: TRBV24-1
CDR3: CATSDFRGSEQYF
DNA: TGTGCCACCAGTGATTTTAGGGGTTCCGAGCAGTACTTC

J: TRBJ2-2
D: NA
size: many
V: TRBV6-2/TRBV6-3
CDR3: CASSYVYTGELFF
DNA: TGTGCCAGCAGTTACGTGTACACCGGGGAGCTGTTTTTT

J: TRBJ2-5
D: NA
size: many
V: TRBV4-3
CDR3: CASSQEKAEQETQYF
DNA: TGCGCCAGCAGCCAAGAAAAAGCGGAACAAGAGACCCAGTACTTC

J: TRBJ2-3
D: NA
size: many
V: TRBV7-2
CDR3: CASSATGPTMTDTQYF
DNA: TGTGCCAGCAGCGCAACGGGACCAACAATGACAGATACGCAGTATTTT

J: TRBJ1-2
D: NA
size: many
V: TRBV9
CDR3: CASSAGEDYGYTF
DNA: TGTGCCAGCTCCGCGGGGGAGGACTATGGCTACACCTTC

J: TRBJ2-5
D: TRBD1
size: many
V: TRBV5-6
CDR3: CASSYGTGGNEETQYF
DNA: TGTGCCAGCAGCTACGGGACAGGGGGCAACGAAGAGACCCAGTACTTC

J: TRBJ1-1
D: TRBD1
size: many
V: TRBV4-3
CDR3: CASSQGDRGLVETEAFF
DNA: TGCGCCAGCAGCCAAGGGGACAGGGGGCTAGTGGAGACTGAAGCTTTCTTT

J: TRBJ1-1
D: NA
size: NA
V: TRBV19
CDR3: CASSRGWANTEAFF
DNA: TGTGCCAGTAGTAGAGGTTGGGCCAACACTGAAGCTTTCTTT

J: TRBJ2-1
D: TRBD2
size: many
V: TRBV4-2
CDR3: CASSQEAGGFYNEQFF
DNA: TGTGCCAGCAGCCAGGAAGCGGGGGGGTTCTACAATGAGCAGTTCTTC

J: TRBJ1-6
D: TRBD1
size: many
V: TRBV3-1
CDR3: CASSPRQGVDSPLHF
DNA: TGTGCCAGCAGTCCTCGACAGGGAGTGGATTCACCCCTCCACTTT

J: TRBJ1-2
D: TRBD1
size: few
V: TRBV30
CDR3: CAWLGPGQEFYGYTF
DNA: TGTGCCTGGTTGGGCCCGGGACAGGAGTTCTATGGCTACACCTTC

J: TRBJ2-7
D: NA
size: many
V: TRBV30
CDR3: CAWTADYEQYF
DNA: TGTGCCTGGACCGCTGACTACGAGCAGTACTTC

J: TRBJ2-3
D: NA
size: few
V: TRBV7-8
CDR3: CASGGGLAGATWGDTQYF
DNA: TGTGCCAGCGGGGGAGGTTTGGCGGGGGCCACCTGGGGGGATACGCAGTATTTT

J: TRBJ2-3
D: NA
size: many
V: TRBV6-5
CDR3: CATTAHRDTQYF
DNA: TGTGCCACCACGGCCCACCGGGATACGCAGTATTTT

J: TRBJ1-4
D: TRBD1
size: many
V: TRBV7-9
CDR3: CASSPILRGGGEKLFF
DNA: TGTGCCAGCAGCCCTATTTTAAGAGGGGGCGGTGAAAAACTGTTTTTT

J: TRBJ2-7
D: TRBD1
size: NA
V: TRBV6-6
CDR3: CASSYRTGPTTTYEQYF
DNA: TGTGCCAGCAGTTACCGGACAGGTCCCACTACTACCTACGAGCAGTACTTC

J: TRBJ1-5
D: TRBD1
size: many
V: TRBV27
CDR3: CASSSGTVHVGVQPQHF
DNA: TGTGCCAGCAGTTCCGGGACAGTCCACGTCGGGGTTCAGCCCCAGCATTTT

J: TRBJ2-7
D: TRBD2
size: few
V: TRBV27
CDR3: CASSLSWPSGSYEQYF
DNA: TGTGCCAGCAGTTTATCGTGGCCTAGCGGGAGCTACGAGCAGTACTTC

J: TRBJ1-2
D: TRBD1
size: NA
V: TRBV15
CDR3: CATSLDRGYPDYGYTF
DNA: TGTGCCACCAGCCTCGACAGGGGGTATCCCGACTATGGCTACACCTTC

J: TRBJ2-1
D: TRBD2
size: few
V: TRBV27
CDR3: CASRILAAGNEQFF
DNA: TGTGCCAGCAGGATACTAGCGGCTGGGAATGAGCAGTTCTTC

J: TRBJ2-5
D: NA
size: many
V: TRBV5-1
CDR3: CASSLVGARAIQETQYF
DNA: TGCGCCAGCAGCTTGGTAGGTGCCAGGGCTATTCAAGAGACCCAGTACTTC

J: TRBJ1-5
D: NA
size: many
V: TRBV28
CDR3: CASSLIGYSRIQPQHF
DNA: TGTGCCAGCAGTTTGATTGGGTATTCTAGGATTCAGCCCCAGCATTTT

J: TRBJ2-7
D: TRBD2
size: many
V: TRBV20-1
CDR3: CSARWTSGNEQYF
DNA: TGCAGTGCCCGTTGGACTAGCGGAAACGAGCAGTACTTC

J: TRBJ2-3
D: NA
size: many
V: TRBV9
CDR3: CASSAYKTDTQYF
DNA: TGTGCCAGCAGCGCCTACAAGACAGATACGCAGTATTTT

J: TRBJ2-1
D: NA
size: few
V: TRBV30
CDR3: CAWDPGSSYNEQFF
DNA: TGTGCCTGGGACCCCGGGAGCTCCTACAATGAGCAGTTCTTC

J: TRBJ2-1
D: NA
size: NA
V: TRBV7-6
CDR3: CASSLVERYNEQFF
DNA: TGTGCCAGCAGCTTAGTTGAGCGTTACAATGAGCAGTTCTTC